The source of this T cell receptor beta chain is a study of T cell responses to AZD1222 COVID-19 vaccine. General study findings and limits: The number of AZD1222 recipients seropositive at baseline was only five or six. Repertoires were sampled only after the peak T cell response. Two AZD1222 administrations were followed by greater Spike-specific TCR breadth and depth. Clonal diversity may have been underestimated in mostly white British donors.

As for this clone: Its antigen is still unknown.

CDR3 size: 13 residues. V was trimmed by 3 bases and J by 7 bases, leaving 9 bases between them. CDR1 MGHDK and CDR2 SYGVNS come from the germline V gene. Generated by immunoSEQ multiplex PCR, the TCRdb table keeps only in-frame clones and is missing some. Among about 150,000 clones listed, under 95% were seen once. The rearrangement uses TRBV25-1 and TRBJ1-4; D is ambiguous. The sample in question was peripheral blood, obtained on day 0 of AZD1222 vaccination. This clonotype originated in an adult in good health. The CDR3 DNA follows: TGTGCCAGCAGTGACAGCGTCGTTGAAAAACTGTTTTTT. Amino acid sequence: CASSDSVVEKLFF. Looking up the rest from reference TRBV25-1 and TRBJ1-4 gives the full variable domain: EADIYQTPRYLVIGTGKKITLECSQTMGHDKMYWYQQDPGMELHLIHYSYGVNSTEKGDLSSESTVSRIRTEHFPLTLESARPSHTSQYLCASSDSVVEKLFFGSGTQLSVL.